The clone carrying this T cell receptor (beta chain) was found many times. This record comes from a study of T cells in Graves' hyperthyroidism and ophthalmopathy. Germline V gene sequence: CDR1 DFQATT, CDR2 SNEGSKA (reference sequence). The ends lost 4 bases at V and 2 bases at J; junction bases unmatched: 4. This CDR3 is built from 15 residues. It was RNA transcripts that yielded the amplified TCR beta CDR3 regions. HTBI primers were employed in a first-round RT-PCR of the TCR CDR3. One entry per CDR3 protein, called by TCRdb with MiXCR from the multiplex PCR reads. The data hold about 690,000 distinct CDR3 sequences, with roughly a sixth observed a single time. Exclusion followed for patients with uncontrolled infection, other autoimmune disease, pregnancy or lactation. The diagnoses drew upon clinical symptoms, serum thyroxine and TRAb, thyroid ultrasound and orbital computed tomography.

The specimen sequenced was blood. This TCR came from a man aged 45-65 years with Graves' hyperthyroidism. V is TRBV20-1 and J is TRBJ2-5, with 13 bases that match TRBD2. The CDR3 loop reads CSATGLAGEQETQYF. CDR3 DNA: TGCAGTGCTACCGGACTAGCGGGAGAGCAAGAGACCCAGTACTTC.